What follows describes a single TCR beta chain. The data are from a study of blood T cell repertoires in COVID-19. Across the study: COVID-19 samples from acute and convalescent phases originated in the United States, Italy and Spain. Sources were T cells, B-cell-depleted T cells, or PBMCs; the material itself was cDNA or gDNA.

Clones were sequenced by immunoSEQ multiplex PCR, and TCRdb holds only the in-frame ones, with some missing. This sample has some 260,000 clones; roughly 88% occur once, and the top ten carry about 0.7%. Trimming stripped 8 bases from V and 2 bases from J, with 16 bases between. The CDR3 totals 14 residues. The V gene's germline CDR1 is MNHEY and CDR2 SMNVEV (reference sequence). Sequences were obtained from peripheral blood. The clonotype comes from a human donor in a cohort sampled during active COVID-19. The chain couples TRBV27 to TRBJ2-7, with a weak D call TRBD2 (5 bases). The CDR3 sequence is CASVTQSGTYEQYF. The CDR3 DNA sequence: TGTGCCAGCGTGACACAGTCGGGGACCTACGAGCAGTACTTC.